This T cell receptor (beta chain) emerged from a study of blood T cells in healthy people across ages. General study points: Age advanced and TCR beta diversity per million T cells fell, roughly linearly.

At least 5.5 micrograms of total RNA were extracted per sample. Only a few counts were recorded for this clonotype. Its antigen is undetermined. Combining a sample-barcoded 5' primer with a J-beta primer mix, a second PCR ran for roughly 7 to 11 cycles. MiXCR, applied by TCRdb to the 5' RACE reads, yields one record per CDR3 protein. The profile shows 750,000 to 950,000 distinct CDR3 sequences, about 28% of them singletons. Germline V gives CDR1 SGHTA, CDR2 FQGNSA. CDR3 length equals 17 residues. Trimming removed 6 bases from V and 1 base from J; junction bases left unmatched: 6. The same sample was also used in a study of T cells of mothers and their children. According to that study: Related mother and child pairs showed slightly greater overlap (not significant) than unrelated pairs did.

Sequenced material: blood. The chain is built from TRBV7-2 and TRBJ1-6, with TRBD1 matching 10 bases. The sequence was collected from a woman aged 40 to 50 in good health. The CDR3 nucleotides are TGTGCCAGCAGAGATGACAGGGGGCGATCCTATAATTCACCCCTCCACTTT. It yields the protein CASRDDRGRSYNSPLHF.